This passage covers 24 T cell receptor beta chains from one sample sequenced in a study of T-cell memory formation after mild COVID-19. TCRdb fed the 5' RACE reads into MiXCR, producing one record per CDR3 protein. The sample includes roughly 400,000 distinct CDR3 sequences, roughly 15% of them seen just once. Sequencing was done on a sample of PBMCs or a T cell subset sorted from them (not recorded which). These receptors all stem from a man between 18 and 35 years old who had mild COVID-19 (a few samples of this study predate the infection). Cell type and time point are not known.

This rearrangement joins TRBV4-1 to TRBJ1-1, with D unclear. Trimming cost V 0 bases and J 4 bases, with 9 bases left between them. This CDR3 has 14 residues. Germline assignment: CDR1 MGHRA and CDR2 YSYEKL. In nucleotides, the CDR3 is TGCGCCAGCAGCCAAGAGAGCGGATTCACTGAAGCTTTCTTT. This gives the protein CASSQESGFTEAFF.

This clonotype has just a few counts. This chain joins TRBV15 and TRBJ1-2; weak D call: TRBD1 (5 bases). The V gene lost 1 base and the J gene lost 8 bases, with 26 bases spanning the gap. The CDR3 length is 18 residues. Germline CDR1 and CDR2: LNHNV and YYDKDF (reference sequence). The CDR3, as DNA: TGTGCCACCAGCAGAGGGGGGTCAACACGGAACCCCATGGGGGGCTACACCTTC. Translating it yields CATSRGGSTRNPMGGYTF.

This clonotype has a handful of counts. The V and J genes are TRBV4-3 and TRBJ2-7; TRBD2 matches at 8 bases. Unmatched junction bases numbered 8, after V lost 4 bases and J lost 0 bases. CDR1 is LGHNA, CDR2 YSLEER, per germline. This CDR3 spans 16 amino acids. CDR3 sequence reads: CASSLRAGAISYEQYF. The CDR3 bases are TGCGCCAGCAGCCTAAGAGCGGGGGCGATCTCCTACGAGCAGTACTTC.

In its sample, this clonotype was seen a few times. The chain uses TRBV12-3 or TRBV12-4 and TRBJ2-7, with 7 bases matching TRBD1. This CDR3 region has 15 residues. V dropped 6 bases and J dropped 2; count of bases not matched to a gene: 10. The CDR3 loop is CASRRGTDSPYEQYF. The DNA for the CDR3 is TGTGCCAGCAGGAGAGGGACAGATTCTCCCTACGAGCAGTACTTC.

This chain connects TRBV4-3 to TRBJ2-3, with D perhaps being TRBD1 or TRBD2 (6 bases each). Trimming cost V 0 bases and J 6 bases, with 10 bases left between them. CDR3 size: 14 residues. Germline V lookup: CDR1 LGHNA, CDR2 YSLEER. CDR3: CASSQDRGPDTQYF. CDR3 DNA: TGCGCCAGCAGCCAAGATCGGGGGCCGGATACGCAGTATTTT.

The chain has TRBV27 and TRBJ2-3; D is perhaps TRBD2 (7 bases). Germline-derived CDR1 and CDR2 are MNHEY and SMNVEV (reference sequence). V was clipped by 6 bases and J by 4 bases, with 14 bases between them. The CDR3 covers 14 residues. CDR3 sequence reads: CASSLGGEADTQYF. DNA of the CDR3: TGTGCCAGCAGCCTAGGGGGGGAGGCAGATACGCAGTATTTT.

In its sample, this clonotype was seen many times. The rearrangement joins TRBV7-9 to TRBJ2-5; D call uncertain. The V gene lost 6 bases and the J gene lost 3 bases, with 14 bases spanning the gap. The CDR3 is 14 amino acids. Per germline, CDR1 SEHNR and CDR2 FQNEAQ (reference sequence). CDR3 amino acids: CASRQPTGKETQYF. DNA of the CDR3: TGTGCCAGCAGACAACCGACTGGAAAAGAGACCCAGTACTTC. Together with reference TRBV7-9 and TRBJ2-5, the CDR3 gives the full variable domain: DTGVSQNPRHKITKRGQNVTFRCDPISEHNRLYWYRQTLGQGPEFLTYFQNEAQLEKSRLLSDRFSAERPKGSFSTLEIQRTEQGDSAMYLCASRQPTGKETQYFGPGTRLLVL.

This clonotype was seen a few times. The genes are TRBV4-1 and TRBJ2-1, with D perhaps TRBD2 (6 bases). From germline, CDR1 is MGHRA and CDR2 YSYEKL. V lost 4 bases, J lost 8 bases, and 15 bases lay in between. There are 14 residues in the CDR3. The CDR3 coding sequence is TGCGCCAGCAGCCCCCATGAGACTAGGGATGAGCAGTTCTTC. This codes for CASSPHETRDEQFF.

The rearrangement joins TRBV7-2 to TRBJ1-1; unclear D gene. The CDR3 has 11 amino acids. Per the germline V gene, CDR1 is SGHTA and CDR2 is FQGNSA. The V end was cut by 0 bases, the J end by 12 bases, with 8 bases between. This CDR3 reads CASSLAGLSFF. For the CDR3, the DNA is TGTGCCAGCAGCTTAGCGGGTTTGTCTTTCTTT.

J is TRBJ2-2 and V is TRBV28; D is perhaps TRBD2 (6 bases). This CDR3 is built from 13 residues. CDR1 and CDR2 (germline): MDHEN, SYDVKM. Trimming stripped 5 bases from V and 7 bases from J, with 11 bases between. The CDR3, as DNA: TGTGCCAGCAGTAAGACTAGTCTCGGGGAGCTGTTTTTT. Protein product: CASSKTSLGELFF.

This clonotype was found a few times. V is TRBV11-2 and J is TRBJ2-2, with 10 positions matching TRBD1. J was trimmed by 5 bases and V by 4 bases; bases with no gene match: 4. The CDR3 length is 15 residues. The V gene's germline CDR1 is SGHAT and CDR2 FQNNGV. The CDR3 reads CASSWTGGETGELFF. The CDR3, as DNA: TGTGCCAGCAGCTGGACAGGGGGAGAGACCGGGGAGCTGTTTTTT. The full variable domain, with the rest looked up from reference TRBV11-2 and TRBJ2-2, is EAGVAQSPRYKIIEKRQSVAFWCNPISGHATLYWYQQILGQGPKLLIQFQNNGVVDDSQLPKDRFSAERLKGVDSTLKIQPAKLEDSAVYLCASSWTGGETGELFFGEGSRLTVL.

This clonotype was seen more than once but under ten times. The chain recombines TRBV15 with TRBJ1-2; the match to TRBD1 covers 7 bases. This CDR3 spans 13 amino acids. Germline V CDR1 and CDR2: LNHNV, YYDKDF (reference sequence). The junction had 10 bases not matched to a gene; V was cut back by 8 bases and J by 7 bases. Here the CDR3 reads CATELQGDPGYTF. The DNA of the CDR3 is TGTGCCACCGAGCTCCAGGGGGACCCTGGCTACACCTTC.

The table lists this clonotype with a few counts. The V and J genes are TRBV4-1 and TRBJ2-5, with D possibly matching TRBD2 (6 bases). V was cut by 1 base and J by 5 bases, with 20 bases left in between. CDR1 and CDR2 from the germline V gene are MGHRA and YSYEKL. This CDR3 comprises 17 residues. The CDR3 coding sequence is TGCGCCAGCAGCCAAGGGGGTGGAGGGACCGCATCGGAGACCCAGTACTTC. This gives the protein CASSQGGGGTASETQYF.

This chain uses TRBV5-1 with TRBJ2-7; 7 bases fit TRBD1. V lost 4 bases to trimming and J lost 4 bases; unmatched junction nucleotides: 8. CDR1 is SGHRS, CDR2 YFSETQ, per germline. The CDR3 has 14 residues. The CDR3 protein is CASSVNRGKYEQYF. The CDR3 nucleotides read TGCGCCAGCAGCGTCAACAGGGGAAAGTACGAGCAGTACTTC.

This clonotype appeared once. The chain couples TRBV7-9 to TRBJ1-3; D perhaps matches TRBD1 (5 bases). There are 15 residues in the CDR3. Trimming took 1 base from V and 8 from J, leaving 15 bases between them. Germline CDR1 is SEHNR and CDR2 is FQNEAQ (reference sequence). CDR3 region: CASSLGQGGLDTIYF. The CDR3 DNA sequence: TGTGCCAGCAGCTTAGGGCAGGGTGGTTTGGACACCATATATTTT.

This clonotype has just a few counts. This chain joins TRBV5-1 and TRBJ2-3; 7 bases fit TRBD1. The junction had 10 bases not matched to a gene; V was cut back by 9 bases and J by 0 bases. The CDR3 has 15 amino acids. Germline V gives CDR1 SGHRS, CDR2 YFSETQ. The chain's CDR3 is CATTPGQSSTDTQYF. The CDR3, as DNA: TGCGCCACCACGCCGGGACAGTCTAGCACAGATACGCAGTATTTT.

J is TRBJ2-3 and V is TRBV6-6; TRBD2 matches 8 bases. V lost 8 bases and J lost 9; bases outside the gene matches: 10. The germline CDR1 and CDR2 sequences are MNHNY and SVGAGI (reference sequence). This CDR3 contains 13 residues. The CDR3 DNA reads TGTGCCAGCGGAACGGGGGGGCAGGGGACGCAGTATTTT. Translated: CASGTGGQGTQYF.

The rearrangement joins TRBV7-9 to TRBJ2-7; 7 nucleotides line up with TRBD1. CDR3 length: 15 residues. Trimming took 5 bases from V and 2 from J; bases not matched to a gene: 9. Germline CDR1 and CDR2: SEHNR and FQNEAQ (reference sequence). The CDR3: CASSRRGQNTYEQYF. CDR3 DNA: TGTGCCAGCAGCCGTAGGGGGCAAAATACCTACGAGCAGTACTTC.

V and J are TRBV12-3 or TRBV12-4 and TRBJ1-1; D is unresolved. V was cut by 5 bases and J by 1 base, with 8 bases left in between. CDR3 length: 13 amino acids. CDR3 nucleotides: TGTGCCAGCAGTCCAAATCAGAACACTGAAGCTTTCTTT. It translates to CASSPNQNTEAFF.

This clonotype was detected a few times. This chain links TRBV7-9 with TRBJ2-1; 8 bases are a match to TRBD2. The CDR3 is made up of 17 amino acids. Germline assignment: CDR1 SEHNR and CDR2 FQNEAQ (reference sequence). The V segment lost 1 base and the J segment 0 bases; nucleotides outside the gene matches: 5. CDR3 nucleotides: TGTGCCAGCAGCTTAGAGGGTAGCGGGGTCTCCTACAATGAGCAGTTCTTC. Its translation: CASSLEGSGVSYNEQFF. Complete variable domain (other parts from reference TRBV7-9 and TRBJ2-1): DTGVSQNPRHKITKRGQNVTFRCDPISEHNRLYWYRQTLGQGPEFLTYFQNEAQLEKSRLLSDRFSAERPKGSFSTLEIQRTEQGDSAMYLCASSLEGSGVSYNEQFFGPGTRLTVL.

This clonotype was counted a few times. The gene calls are TRBV5-1 and TRBJ2-4; tentatively, D is TRBD1 (5 bases). This CDR3 contains 13 residues. Between the trimmed V and J ends, which lost 2 bases and 7 bases, there was a span of 10 bases. Germline CDR1 and CDR2: SGHRS and YFSETQ. CDR3 DNA sequence: TGCGCCAGCAGCTTAGCTGGGGCTAACATTCAGTACTTC. Residues: CASSLAGANIQYF.

The sample holds a few counts of this clonotype. V and J are TRBV6-6 and TRBJ2-5; perhaps TRBD1 as D (6 bases). CDR1 and CDR2 from the germline V gene are MNHNY and SVGAGI (reference sequence). The CDR3 contains 16 residues. Trimming stripped 2 bases from V and 4 bases from J, with 17 bases between. The CDR3 nucleotides are TGTGCCAGCAGTTACCAGACAGGCCCCGGGGTAGAGACCCAGTACTTC. Protein: CASSYQTGPGVETQYF.

The gene calls are TRBV10-1 and TRBJ2-5; D is possibly TRBD2 (5 bases). The CDR3 has 13 amino acids. Germline CDR1 and CDR2: WNHNN and SYGVQD (reference sequence). Trimming stripped 6 bases from V and 5 bases from J, with 13 bases between. CDR3 sequence (DNA): TGCGCCAGCAGCAATACTAGAGCGGAGACCCAGTACTTC. Its translation is CASSNTRAETQYF.

In DNA form, the CDR3 reads TGTGCCACCAGTGATTTGCAGGGCGTGAGCACAGATACGCAGTATTTT. It encodes CATSDLQGVSTDTQYF. The chain recombines TRBV24-1 with TRBJ2-3; D might be TRBD1 (5 bases). The CDR3 totals 16 residues. With 0 bases removed from V and 0 bases from J, the gap between germline ends came to 9 bases. Germline V gives CDR1 KGHDR, CDR2 SFDVKD.